This TCR beta chain was recorded in a study of early T cells in non-severe SARS-CoV-2 infection. Trimming left V 0 bases short and J 4 bases short, with 13 bases between. Germline CDR1 and CDR2: SGHVS and FNYEAQ. This CDR3 region has 15 residues. MiXCR was run by TCRdb on the 5' RACE reads, yielding one entry per CDR3 protein. The sample records tens of thousands of distinct CDR3 sequences, approximately 6% being singletons. Whole-study findings and limits: Missing private and CD4 specificities, VDJdb matching favored anti-spike CD8 responses.

There are many counts of this clonotype. Its specificity is not known. This TCR was sampled from an adult who was a healthcare worker with PCR-confirmed SARS-CoV-2 infection or an uninfected control (not recorded which). Specimen: whole blood. The chain combines TRBV7-6 with TRBJ2-7, with D maybe TRBD1 (5 bases). The CDR3 loop is CASSLARESGYEQYF. For the CDR3, the DNA is TGTGCCAGCAGCTTAGCCAGGGAAAGTGGGTACGAGCAGTACTTC.